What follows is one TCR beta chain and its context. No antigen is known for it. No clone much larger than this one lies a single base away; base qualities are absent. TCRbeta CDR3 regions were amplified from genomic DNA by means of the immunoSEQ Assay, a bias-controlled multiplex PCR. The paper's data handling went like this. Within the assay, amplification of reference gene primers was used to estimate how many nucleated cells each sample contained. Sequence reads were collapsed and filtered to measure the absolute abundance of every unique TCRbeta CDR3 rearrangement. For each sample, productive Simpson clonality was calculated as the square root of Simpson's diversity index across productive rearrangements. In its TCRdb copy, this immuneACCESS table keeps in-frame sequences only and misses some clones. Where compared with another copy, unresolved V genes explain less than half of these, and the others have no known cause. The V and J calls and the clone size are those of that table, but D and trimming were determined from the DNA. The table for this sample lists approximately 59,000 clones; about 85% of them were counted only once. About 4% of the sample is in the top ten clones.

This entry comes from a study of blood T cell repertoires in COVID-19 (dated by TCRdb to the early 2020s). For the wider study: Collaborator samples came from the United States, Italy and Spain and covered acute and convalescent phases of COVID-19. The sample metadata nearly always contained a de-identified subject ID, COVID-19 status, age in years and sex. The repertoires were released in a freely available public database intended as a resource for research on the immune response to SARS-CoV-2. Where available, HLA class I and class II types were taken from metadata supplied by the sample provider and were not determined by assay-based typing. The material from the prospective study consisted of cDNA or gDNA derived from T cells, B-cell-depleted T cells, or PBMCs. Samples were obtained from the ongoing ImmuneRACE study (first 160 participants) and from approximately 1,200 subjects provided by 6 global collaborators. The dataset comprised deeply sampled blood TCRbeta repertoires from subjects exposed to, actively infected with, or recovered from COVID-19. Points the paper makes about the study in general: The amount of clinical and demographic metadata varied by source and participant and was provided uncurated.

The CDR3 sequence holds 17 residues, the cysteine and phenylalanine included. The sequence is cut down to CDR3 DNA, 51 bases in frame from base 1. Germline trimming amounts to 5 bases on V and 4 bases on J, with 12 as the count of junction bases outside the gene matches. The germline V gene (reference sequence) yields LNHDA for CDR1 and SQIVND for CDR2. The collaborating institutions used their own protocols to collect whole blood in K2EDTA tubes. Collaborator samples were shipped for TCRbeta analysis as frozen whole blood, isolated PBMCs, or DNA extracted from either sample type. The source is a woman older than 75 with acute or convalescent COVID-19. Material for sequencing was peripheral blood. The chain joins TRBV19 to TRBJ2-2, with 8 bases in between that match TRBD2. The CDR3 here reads CASSVPAGAIFTGELFF. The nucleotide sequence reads TGTGCCAGTAGTGTCCCAGCGGGAGCAATATTCACCGGGGAGCTGTTTTTT.